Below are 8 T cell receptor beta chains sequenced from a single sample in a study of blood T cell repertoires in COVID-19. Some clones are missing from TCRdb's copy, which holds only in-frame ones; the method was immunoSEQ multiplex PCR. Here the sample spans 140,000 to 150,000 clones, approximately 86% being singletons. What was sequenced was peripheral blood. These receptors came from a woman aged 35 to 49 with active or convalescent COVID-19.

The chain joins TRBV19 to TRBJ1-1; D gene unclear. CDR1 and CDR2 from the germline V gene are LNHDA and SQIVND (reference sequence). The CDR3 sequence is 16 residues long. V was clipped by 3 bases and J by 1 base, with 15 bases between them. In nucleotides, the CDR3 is TGTGCCAGTAGTATGCGGGGAAGGAATGAGAACACTGAAGCTTTCTTT. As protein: CASSMRGRNENTEAFF.

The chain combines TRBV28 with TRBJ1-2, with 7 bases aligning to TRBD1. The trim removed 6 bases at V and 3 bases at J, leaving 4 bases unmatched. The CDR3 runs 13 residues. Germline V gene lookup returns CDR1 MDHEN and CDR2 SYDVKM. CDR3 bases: TGTGCCAGCAGCCGACAGGGTTACTATGGCTACACCTTC. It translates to CASSRQGYYGYTF.

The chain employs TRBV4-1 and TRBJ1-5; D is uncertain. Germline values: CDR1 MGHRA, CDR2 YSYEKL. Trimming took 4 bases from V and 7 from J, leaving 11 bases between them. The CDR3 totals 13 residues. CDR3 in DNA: TGCGCCAGCAGCCTCCGGGGAGGACAGCCCCAGCATTTT. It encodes CASSLRGGQPQHF.

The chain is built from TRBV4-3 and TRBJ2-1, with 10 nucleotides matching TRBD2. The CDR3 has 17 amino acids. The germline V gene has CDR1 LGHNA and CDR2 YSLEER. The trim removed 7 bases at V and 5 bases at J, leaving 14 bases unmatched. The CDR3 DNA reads TGCGCCAGCACCGCCAAGGCAGCGGGAGGGCTCCACAATGAGCAGTTCTTC. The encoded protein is CASTAKAAGGLHNEQFF.

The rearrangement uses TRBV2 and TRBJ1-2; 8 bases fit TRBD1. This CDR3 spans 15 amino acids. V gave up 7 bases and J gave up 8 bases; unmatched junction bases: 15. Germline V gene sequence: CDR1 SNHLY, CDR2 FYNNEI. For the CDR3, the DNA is TGTGCCAGCATATCAACATCGGACAGGGCGGGCGGCTACACCTTC. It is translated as CASISTSDRAGGYTF.

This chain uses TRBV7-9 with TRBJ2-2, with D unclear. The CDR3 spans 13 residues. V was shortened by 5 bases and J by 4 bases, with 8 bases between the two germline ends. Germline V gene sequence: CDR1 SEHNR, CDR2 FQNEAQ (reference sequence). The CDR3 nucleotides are TGTGCCAGCAGCCCCGTCGGCACCGGGGAGCTGTTTTTT. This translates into CASSPVGTGELFF.

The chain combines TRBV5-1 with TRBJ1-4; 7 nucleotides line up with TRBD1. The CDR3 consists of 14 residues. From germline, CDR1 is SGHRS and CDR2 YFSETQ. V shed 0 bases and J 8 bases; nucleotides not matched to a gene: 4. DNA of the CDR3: TGCGCCAGCAGCTTGGTACAGGGACAGGAAAAACTGTTTTTT. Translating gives CASSLVQGQEKLFF.

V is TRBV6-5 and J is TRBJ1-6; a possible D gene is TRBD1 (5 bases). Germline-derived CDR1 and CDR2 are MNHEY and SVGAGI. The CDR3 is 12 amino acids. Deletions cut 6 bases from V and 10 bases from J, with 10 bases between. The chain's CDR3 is CASRQADSPLHF. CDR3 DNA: TGTGCCAGCAGACAGGCCGACTCACCCCTCCACTTT.